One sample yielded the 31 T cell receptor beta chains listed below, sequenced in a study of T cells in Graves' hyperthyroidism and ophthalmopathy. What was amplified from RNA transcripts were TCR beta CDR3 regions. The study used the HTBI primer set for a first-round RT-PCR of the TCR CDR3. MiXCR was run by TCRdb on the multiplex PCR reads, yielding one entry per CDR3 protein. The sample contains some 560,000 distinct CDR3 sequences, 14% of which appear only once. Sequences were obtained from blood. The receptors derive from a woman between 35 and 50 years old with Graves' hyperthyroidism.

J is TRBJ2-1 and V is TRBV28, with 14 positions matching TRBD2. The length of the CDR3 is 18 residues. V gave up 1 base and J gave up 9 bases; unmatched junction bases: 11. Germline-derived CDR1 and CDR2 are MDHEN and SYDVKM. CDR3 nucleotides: TGTGCCAGCAGTTTATCAGTCGGGGGGACTAGCGGGAGAGGTGAGCAGTTCTTC. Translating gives CASSLSVGGTSGRGEQFF.

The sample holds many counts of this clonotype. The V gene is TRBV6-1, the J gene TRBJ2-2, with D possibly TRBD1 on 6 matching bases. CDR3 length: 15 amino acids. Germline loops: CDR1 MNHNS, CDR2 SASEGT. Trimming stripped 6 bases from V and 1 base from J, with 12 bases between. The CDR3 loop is CASRYRDKNTGELFF. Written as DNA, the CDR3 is TGTGCCAGCAGATACCGGGACAAGAACACCGGGGAGCTGTTTTTT.

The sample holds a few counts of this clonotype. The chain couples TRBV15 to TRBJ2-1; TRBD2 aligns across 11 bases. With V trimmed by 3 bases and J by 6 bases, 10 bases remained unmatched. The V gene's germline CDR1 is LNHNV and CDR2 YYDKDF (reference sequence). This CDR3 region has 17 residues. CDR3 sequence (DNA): TGTGCCACCAGCAGGGACCCGGGACTAGCGGATTCCAATGAGCAGTTCTTC. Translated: CATSRDPGLADSNEQFF.

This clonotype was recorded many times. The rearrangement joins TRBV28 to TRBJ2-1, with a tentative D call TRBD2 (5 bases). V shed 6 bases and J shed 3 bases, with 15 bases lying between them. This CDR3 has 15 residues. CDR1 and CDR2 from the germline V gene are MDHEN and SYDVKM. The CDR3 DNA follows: TGTGCCAGCAGGATAGGGTTTAGCGACTACAATGAGCAGTTCTTC. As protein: CASRIGFSDYNEQFF.

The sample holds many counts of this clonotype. In nucleotides, the CDR3 is TGCGCCAGCAGCTTGGCCTTGGGCGACGAGCAGTACTTC. Residues: CASSLALGDEQYF. The chain links TRBV5-1 to TRBJ2-7, with unresolved D. The CDR3 is made up of 13 amino acids. V was trimmed by 0 bases and J by 5 bases, leaving 9 bases between them. The germline V gene encodes CDR1 SGHRS and CDR2 YFSETQ.

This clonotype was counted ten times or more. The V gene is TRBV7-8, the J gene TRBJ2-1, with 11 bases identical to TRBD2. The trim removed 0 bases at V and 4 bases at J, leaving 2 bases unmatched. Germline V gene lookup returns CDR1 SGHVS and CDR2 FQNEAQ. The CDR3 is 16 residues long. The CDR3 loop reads CASSLAPSGRYNEQFF. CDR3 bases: TGTGCCAGCAGCTTAGCCCCTAGCGGGAGGTACAATGAGCAGTTCTTC. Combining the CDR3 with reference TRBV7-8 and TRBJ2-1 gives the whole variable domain GAGVSQSPRYKVAKRGQDVALRCDPISGHVSLFWYQQALGQGPEFLTYFQNEAQLDKSGLPSDRFFAERPEGSVSTLKIQRTQQEDSAVYLCASSLAPSGRYNEQFFGPGTRLTVL.

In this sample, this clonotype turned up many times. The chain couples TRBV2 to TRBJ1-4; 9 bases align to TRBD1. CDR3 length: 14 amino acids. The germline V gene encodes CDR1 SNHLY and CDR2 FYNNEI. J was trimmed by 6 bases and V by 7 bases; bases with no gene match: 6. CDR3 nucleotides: TGTGCCAGCACGTGGGACAGGGTGGATGAAAAACTGTTTTTT. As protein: CASTWDRVDEKLFF.

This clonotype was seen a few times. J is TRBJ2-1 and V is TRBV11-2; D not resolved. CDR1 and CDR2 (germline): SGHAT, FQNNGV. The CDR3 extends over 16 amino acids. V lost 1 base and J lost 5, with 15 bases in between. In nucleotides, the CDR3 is TGTGCCAGCAGCTTAGTGTGGCCCCCGAAAGACAATGAGCAGTTCTTC. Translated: CASSLVWPPKDNEQFF. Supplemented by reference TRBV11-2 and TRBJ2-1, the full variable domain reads EAGVAQSPRYKIIEKRQSVAFWCNPISGHATLYWYQQILGQGPKLLIQFQNNGVVDDSQLPKDRFSAERLKGVDSTLKIQPAKLEDSAVYLCASSLVWPPKDNEQFFGPGTRLTVL.

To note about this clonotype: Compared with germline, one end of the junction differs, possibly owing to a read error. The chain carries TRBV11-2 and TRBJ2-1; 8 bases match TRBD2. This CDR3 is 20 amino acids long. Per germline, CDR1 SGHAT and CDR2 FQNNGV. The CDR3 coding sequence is TGTGCCAGCAGCCCACCCCGCTCGACGGTAGCGGGACCCTCCTACAATAAGCAGTTCTTC. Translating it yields CASSPPRSTVAGPSYNKQFF.

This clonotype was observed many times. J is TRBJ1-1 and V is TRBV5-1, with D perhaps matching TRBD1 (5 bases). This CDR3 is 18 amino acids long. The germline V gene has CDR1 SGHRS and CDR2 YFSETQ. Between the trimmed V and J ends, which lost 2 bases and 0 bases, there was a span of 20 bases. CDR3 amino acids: CASSFPPGQASMNTEAFF. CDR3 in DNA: TGCGCCAGCAGCTTCCCCCCCGGACAAGCAAGCATGAACACTGAAGCTTTCTTT.

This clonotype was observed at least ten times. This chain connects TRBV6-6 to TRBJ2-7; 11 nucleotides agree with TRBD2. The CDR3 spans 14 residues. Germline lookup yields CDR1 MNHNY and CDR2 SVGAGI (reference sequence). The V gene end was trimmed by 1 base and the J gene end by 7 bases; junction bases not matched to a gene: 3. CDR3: CASSYLAGGEEQYF. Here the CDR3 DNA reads TGTGCCAGCAGTTACTTAGCGGGAGGGGAGGAGCAGTACTTC.

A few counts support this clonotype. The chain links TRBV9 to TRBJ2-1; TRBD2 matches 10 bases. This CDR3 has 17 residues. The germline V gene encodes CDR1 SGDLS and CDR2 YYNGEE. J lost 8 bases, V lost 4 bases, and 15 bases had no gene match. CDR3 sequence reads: CASSHEPSSGRTDEQFF. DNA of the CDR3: TGTGCCAGCAGCCATGAACCGAGTAGCGGGAGGACAGATGAGCAGTTCTTC. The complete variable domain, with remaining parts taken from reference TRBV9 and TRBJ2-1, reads DSGVTQTPKHLITATGQRVTLRCSPRSGDLSVYWYQQSLDQGLQFLIQYYNGEERAKGNILERFSAQQFPDLHSELNLSSLELGDSALYFCASSHEPSSGRTDEQFFGPGTRLTVL.

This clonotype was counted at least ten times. This CDR3 is CASSIIGSGTSGYNEQFF. As DNA, the CDR3 is TGTGCCAGCAGTATTATCGGATCCGGGACTAGCGGCTACAATGAGCAGTTCTTC. The chain carries TRBV27 and TRBJ2-1, with 11 bases aligning to TRBD2. CDR1 is MNHEY and CDR2 is SMNVEV in the germline V gene (reference sequence). V shed 5 bases, J shed 3 bases, and the junction held 12 bases outside the gene matches. The CDR3 contains 18 residues.

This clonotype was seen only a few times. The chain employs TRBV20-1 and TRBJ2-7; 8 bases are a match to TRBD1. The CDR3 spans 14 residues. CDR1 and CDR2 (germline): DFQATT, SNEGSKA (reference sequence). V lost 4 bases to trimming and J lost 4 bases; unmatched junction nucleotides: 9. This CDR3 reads CSATDDRGWYEQYF. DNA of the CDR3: TGCAGTGCTACGGATGACAGGGGCTGGTACGAGCAGTACTTC.

The CDR3 DNA reads TGTGCCAGCAGCCAAACCGACAGGCCCGGTTATGGCTACACCTTC. This gives the protein CASSQTDRPGYGYTF. The chain has TRBV14 and TRBJ1-2, with D perhaps matching TRBD1 (6 bases). The CDR3 has 15 residues. Trimming removed 2 bases from V and 5 bases from J, with 15 bases in between. Germline CDR1 is SGHDN and CDR2 is FVKESK.

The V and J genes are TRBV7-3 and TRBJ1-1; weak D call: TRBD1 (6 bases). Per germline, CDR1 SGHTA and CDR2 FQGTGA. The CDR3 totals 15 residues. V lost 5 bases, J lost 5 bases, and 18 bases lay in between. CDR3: CASSMTGMAETEAFF. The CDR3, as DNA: TGTGCCAGCAGCATGACAGGAATGGCCGAAACTGAAGCTTTCTTT.

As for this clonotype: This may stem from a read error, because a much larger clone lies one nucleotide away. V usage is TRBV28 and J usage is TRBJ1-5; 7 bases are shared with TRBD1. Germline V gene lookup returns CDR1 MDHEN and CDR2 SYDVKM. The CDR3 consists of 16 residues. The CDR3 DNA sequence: TGTGTCAGCAGTTTCATCCAGGGGGGAGCCAATCAGCCCCAGCATTTT. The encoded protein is CVSSFIQGGANQPQHF.

For the CDR3, the DNA is TGTGCCAGCGGACAGATTCAGCCCCAGCATTTT. Its protein is CASGQIQPQHF. This chain joins TRBV6-1 and TRBJ1-5; D perhaps matches TRBD1 (6 bases). CDR3 size: 11 residues. The V and J ends lost 8 bases and 6 bases respectively, with 8 bases between them. CDR1 is MNHNS, CDR2 SASEGT, per germline.

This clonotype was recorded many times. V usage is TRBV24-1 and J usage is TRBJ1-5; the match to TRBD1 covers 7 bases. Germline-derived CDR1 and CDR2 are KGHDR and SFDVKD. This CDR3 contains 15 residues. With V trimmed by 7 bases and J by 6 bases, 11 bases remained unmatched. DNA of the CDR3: TGTGCCACCAGCAGGGGGACAGACGGTGGTCAGCCCCAGCATTTT. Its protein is CATSRGTDGGQPQHF.

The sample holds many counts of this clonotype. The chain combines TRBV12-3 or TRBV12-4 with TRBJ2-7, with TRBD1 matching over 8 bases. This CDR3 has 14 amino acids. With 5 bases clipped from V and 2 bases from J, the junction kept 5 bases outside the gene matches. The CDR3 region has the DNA TGTGCCAGCAGTCCATGGGACAGGCCCTACGAGCAGTACTTC. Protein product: CASSPWDRPYEQYF.

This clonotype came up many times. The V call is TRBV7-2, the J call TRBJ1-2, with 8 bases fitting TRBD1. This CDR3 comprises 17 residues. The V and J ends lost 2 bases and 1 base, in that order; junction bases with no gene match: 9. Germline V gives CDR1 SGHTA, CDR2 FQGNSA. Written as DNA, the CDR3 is TGTGCCAGCAGCTTATTGGCACAGGGGGGACTTAACTATGGCTACACCTTC. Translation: CASSLLAQGGLNYGYTF. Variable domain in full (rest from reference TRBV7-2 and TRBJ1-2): GAGVSQSPSNKVTEKGKDVELRCDPISGHTALYWYRQSLGQGLEFLIYFQGNSAPDKSGLPSDRFSAERTGGSVSTLTIQRTQQEDSAVYLCASSLLAQGGLNYGYTFGSGTRLTVV.

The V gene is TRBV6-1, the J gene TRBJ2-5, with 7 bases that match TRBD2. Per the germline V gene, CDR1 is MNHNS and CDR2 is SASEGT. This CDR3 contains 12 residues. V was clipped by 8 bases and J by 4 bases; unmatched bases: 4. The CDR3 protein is CASGPGGETQYF. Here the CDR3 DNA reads TGTGCCAGCGGCCCGGGGGGAGAGACCCAGTACTTC.

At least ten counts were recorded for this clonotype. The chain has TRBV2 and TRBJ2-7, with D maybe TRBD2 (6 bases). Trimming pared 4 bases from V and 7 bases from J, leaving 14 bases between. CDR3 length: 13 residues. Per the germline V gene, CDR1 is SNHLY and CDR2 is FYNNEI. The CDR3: CASSAGAGGEQYF. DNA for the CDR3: TGTGCCAGCAGTGCCGGGGCCGGAGGGGAGCAGTACTTC.

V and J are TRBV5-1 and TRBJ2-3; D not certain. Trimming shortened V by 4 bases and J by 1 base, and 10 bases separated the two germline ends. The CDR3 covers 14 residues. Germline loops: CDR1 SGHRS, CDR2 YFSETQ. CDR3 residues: CASSVMVGTDTQYF. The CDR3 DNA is TGCGCCAGCAGCGTCATGGTTGGCACAGATACGCAGTATTTT.

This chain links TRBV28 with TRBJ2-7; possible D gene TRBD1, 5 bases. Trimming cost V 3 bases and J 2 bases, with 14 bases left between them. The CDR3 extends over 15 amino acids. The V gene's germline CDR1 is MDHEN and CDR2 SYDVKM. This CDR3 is CASSFAQGSPYEQYF. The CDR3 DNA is TGTGCCAGCAGTTTCGCCCAGGGAAGTCCCTACGAGCAGTACTTC.

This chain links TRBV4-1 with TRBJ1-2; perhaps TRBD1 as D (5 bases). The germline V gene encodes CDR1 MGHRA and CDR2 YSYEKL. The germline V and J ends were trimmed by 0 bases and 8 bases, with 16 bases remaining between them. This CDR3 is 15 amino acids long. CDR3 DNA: TGCGCCAGCAGCCAAGAATGGGAGGGGCAGGAAGGCTACACCTTC. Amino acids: CASSQEWEGQEGYTF.

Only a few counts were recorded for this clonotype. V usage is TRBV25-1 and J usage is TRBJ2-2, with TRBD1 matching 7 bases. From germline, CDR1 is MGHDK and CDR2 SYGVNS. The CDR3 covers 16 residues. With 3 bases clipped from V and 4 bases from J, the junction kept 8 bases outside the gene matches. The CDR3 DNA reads TGTGCCAGCAGTGACCCGACAGGGACGGGCACCGGGGAGCTGTTTTTT. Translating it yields CASSDPTGTGTGELFF.

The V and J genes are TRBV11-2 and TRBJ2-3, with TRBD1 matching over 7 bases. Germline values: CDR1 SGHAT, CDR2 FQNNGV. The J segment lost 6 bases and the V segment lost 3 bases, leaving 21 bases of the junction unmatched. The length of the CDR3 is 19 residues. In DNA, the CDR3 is TGTGCCAGCAGCTTTTCCGCATATTCAGGACAGGCCAGGAGGGATACGCAGTATTTT. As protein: CASSFSAYSGQARRDTQYF.

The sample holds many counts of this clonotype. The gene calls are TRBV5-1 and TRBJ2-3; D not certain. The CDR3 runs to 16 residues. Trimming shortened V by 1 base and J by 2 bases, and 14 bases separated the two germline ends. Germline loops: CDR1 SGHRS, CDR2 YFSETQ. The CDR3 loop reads CASSLPFSQDTDTQYF. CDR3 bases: TGCGCCAGCAGCTTGCCGTTCTCGCAGGACACAGATACGCAGTATTTT.

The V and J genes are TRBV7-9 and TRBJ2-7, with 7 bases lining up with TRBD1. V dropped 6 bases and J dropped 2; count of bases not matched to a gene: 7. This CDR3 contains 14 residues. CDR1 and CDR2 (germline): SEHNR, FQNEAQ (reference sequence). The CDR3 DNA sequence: TGTGCCAGCAGGTCCGGGACAGCAGCCTACGAGCAGTACTTC. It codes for CASRSGTAAYEQYF.

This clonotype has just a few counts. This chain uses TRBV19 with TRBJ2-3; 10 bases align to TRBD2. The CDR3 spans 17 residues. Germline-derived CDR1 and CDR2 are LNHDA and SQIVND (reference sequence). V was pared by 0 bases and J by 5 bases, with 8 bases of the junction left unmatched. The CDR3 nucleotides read TGTGCCAGTAGTATAGATCCTCTAGCGGGAGTGGGAGATACGCAGTATTTT. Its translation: CASSIDPLAGVGDTQYF.